This T cell receptor (beta chain) was sequenced during a study of beta chain features in type 1 diabetes. Study outcomes and limitations: It was among patients, rather than healthy donors, that naive, central memory and Treg TCRB repertoires appeared more similar. Possibly, sequencing cDNA over-represented cells that had high TCR expression levels.

Every donor provided one heparinised blood draw, which averaged about 120 mL. The authors sorted CD4+ naive, central memory, regulatory and stem cell-like memory cells via CD45RO/CCR7/CD25/CD127/CD95/CD27. TCRB transcripts that were expressed got sequenced, as all of the isolated RNA had been reverse transcribed. Clones were sequenced by immunoSEQ multiplex PCR, and TCRdb holds only the in-frame ones, with some missing. The sample shows 80,000 to 90,000 clones, roughly 31% of them seen only once. Concerning this clone: The target antigen is unknown.

The receptor's source is a woman aged 18-30 years in good health. Sequencing was carried out using stem cell memory CD4+ T cells from blood.

The CDR3 nucleotides read TGTGCCAGCCGACCAAGAGGGCTGAACACTGAAGCTTTCTTT. Translating gives CASRPRGLNTEAFF. The gene calls are TRBV6-6 and TRBJ1-1, with D uncertain. Trimming removed 8 bases at V and 0 bases at J, with 13 bases between. CDR3 length: 14 amino acids. Germline values: CDR1 MNHNY, CDR2 SVGAGI (reference sequence).